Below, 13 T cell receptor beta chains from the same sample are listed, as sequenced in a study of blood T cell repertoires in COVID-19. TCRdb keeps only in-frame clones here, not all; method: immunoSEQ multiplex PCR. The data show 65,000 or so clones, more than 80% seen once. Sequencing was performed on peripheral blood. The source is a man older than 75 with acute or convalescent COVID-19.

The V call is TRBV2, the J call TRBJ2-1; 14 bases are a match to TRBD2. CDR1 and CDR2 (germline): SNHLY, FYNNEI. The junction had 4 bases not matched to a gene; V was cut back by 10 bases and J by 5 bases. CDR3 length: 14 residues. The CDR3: CAIGLAGGHNEQFF. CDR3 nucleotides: TGTGCCATCGGACTAGCGGGGGGACACAATGAGCAGTTCTTC.

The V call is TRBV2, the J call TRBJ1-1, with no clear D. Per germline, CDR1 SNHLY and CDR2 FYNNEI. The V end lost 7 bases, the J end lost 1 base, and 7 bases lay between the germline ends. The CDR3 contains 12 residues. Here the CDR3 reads CASTVQNTEAFF. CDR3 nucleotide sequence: TGTGCCAGCACGGTCCAGAACACTGAAGCTTTCTTT.

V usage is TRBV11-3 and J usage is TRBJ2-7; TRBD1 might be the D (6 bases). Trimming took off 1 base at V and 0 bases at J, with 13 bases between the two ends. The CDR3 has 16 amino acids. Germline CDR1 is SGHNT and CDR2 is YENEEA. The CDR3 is CASSLGQGRSSYEQYF. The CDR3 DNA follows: TGTGCCAGCAGCTTAGGGCAGGGGCGAAGCTCCTACGAGCAGTACTTC.

The CDR3 protein is CASSTRAEGNQPQHF. Written as DNA, the CDR3 is TGTGCCAGTAGCACCCGCGCGGAGGGCAATCAGCCCCAGCATTTT. This rearrangement joins TRBV19 to TRBJ1-5; D uncertain. This CDR3 region has 15 residues. CDR1 and CDR2 (germline): LNHDA, SQIVND (reference sequence). V lost 6 bases and J 2 bases, leaving 14 bases between the germline ends.

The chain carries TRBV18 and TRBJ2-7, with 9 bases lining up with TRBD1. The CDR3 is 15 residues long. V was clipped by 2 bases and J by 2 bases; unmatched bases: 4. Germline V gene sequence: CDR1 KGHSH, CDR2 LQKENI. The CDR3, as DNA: TGTGCCAGCTCACCAGGGACAGGGACCACCTACGAGCAGTACTTC. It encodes CASSPGTGTTYEQYF.

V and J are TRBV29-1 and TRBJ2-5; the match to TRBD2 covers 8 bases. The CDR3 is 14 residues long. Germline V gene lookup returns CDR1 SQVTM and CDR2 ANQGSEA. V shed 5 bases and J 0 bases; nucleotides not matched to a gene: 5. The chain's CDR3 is CSVSTGGYQETQYF. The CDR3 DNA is TGCAGCGTTTCCACGGGGGGGTACCAAGAGACCCAGTACTTC.

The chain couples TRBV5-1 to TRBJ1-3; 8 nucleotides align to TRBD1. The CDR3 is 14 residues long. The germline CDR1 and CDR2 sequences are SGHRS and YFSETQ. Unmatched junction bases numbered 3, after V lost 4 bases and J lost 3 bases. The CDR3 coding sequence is TGCGCCAGCAGCCAAGGGACAGGTGGAAACACCATATATTTT. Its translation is CASSQGTGGNTIYF.

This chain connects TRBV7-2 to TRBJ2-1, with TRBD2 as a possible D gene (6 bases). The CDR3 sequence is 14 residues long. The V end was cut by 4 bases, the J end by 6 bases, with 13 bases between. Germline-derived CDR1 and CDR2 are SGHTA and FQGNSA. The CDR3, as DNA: TGTGCCAGCAGCTCTGAGGGACTTGGCAATGAGCAGTTCTTC. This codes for CASSSEGLGNEQFF.

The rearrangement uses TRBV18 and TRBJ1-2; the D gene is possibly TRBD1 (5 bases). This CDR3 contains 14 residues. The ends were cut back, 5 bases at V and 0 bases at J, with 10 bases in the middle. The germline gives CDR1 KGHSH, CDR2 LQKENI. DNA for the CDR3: TGTGCCAGCTCAGCGACAGTAGCTAACTATGGCTACACCTTC. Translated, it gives CASSATVANYGYTF.

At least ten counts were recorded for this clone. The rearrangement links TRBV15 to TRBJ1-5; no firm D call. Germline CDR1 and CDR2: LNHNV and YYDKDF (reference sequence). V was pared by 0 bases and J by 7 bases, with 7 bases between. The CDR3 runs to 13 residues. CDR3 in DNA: TGTGCCACCAGCAGAGATCTACGGCAGCCCCAGCATTTT. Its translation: CATSRDLRQPQHF.

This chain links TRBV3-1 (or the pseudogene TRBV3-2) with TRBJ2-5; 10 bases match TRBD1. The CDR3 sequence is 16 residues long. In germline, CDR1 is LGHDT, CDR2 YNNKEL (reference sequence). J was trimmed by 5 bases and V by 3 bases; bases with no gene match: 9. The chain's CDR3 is CASSHRQGAGVETQYF. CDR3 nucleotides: TGTGCCAGCAGCCATCGACAGGGGGCGGGTGTTGAGACCCAGTACTTC.

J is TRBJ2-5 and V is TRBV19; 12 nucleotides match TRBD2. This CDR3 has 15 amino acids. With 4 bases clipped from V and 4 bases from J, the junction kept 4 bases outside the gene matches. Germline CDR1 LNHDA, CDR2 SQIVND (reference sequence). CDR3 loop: CASSNLAGGRETQYF. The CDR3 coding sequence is TGTGCCAGTAGTAACCTAGCGGGGGGGCGAGAGACCCAGTACTTC.

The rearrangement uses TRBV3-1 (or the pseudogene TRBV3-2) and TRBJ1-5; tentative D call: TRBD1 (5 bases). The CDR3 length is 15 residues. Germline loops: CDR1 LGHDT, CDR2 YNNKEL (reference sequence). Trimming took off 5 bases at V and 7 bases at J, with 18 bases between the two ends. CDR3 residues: CASSISGGYGQPQHF. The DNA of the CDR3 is TGTGCCAGCAGCATAAGCGGGGGGTATGGACAGCCCCAGCATTTT.